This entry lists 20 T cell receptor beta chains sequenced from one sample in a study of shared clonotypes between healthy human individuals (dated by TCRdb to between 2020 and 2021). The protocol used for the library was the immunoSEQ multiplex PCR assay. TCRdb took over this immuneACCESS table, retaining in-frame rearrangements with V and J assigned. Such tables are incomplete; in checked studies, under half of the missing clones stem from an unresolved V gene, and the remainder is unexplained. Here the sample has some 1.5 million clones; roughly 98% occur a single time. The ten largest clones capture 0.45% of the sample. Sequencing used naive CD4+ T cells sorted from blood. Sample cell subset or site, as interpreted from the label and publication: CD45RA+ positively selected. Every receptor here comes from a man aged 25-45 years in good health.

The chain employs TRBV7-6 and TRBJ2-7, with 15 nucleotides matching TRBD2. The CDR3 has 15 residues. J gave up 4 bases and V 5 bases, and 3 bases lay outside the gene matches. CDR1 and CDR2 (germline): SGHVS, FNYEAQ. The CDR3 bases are TGTGCCAGCAGCATTGGGACTAGCGGGAGGTACGAGCAGTACTTC. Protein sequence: CASSIGTSGRYEQYF.

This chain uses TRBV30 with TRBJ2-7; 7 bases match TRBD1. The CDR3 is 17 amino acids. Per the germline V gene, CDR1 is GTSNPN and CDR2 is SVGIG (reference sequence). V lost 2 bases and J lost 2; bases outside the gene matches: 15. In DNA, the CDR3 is TGTGCCTGGAGTAAACACGGGACAGATAGATTCGCCTACGAGCAGTACTTC. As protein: CAWSKHGTDRFAYEQYF.

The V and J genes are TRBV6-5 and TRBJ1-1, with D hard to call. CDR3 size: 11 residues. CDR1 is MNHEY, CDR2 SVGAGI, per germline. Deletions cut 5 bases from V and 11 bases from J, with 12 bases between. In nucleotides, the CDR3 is TGTGCCAGCAGTCAGAGTGGGAAGGCTTTCTTT. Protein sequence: CASSQSGKAFF.

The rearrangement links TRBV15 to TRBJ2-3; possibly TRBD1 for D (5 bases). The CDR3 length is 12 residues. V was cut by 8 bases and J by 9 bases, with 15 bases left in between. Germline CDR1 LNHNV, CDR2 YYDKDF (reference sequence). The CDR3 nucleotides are TGTGCCACCGAGAAGCAGGGCGAGACGCAGTATTTT. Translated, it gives CATEKQGETQYF.

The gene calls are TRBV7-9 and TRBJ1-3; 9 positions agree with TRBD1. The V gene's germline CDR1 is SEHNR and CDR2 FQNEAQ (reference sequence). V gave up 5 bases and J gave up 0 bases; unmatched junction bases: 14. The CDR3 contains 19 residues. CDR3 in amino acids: CASSPVTRTGDHSGNTIYF. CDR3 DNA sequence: TGTGCCAGCAGCCCCGTCACCCGGACAGGGGACCACTCTGGAAACACCATATATTTT.

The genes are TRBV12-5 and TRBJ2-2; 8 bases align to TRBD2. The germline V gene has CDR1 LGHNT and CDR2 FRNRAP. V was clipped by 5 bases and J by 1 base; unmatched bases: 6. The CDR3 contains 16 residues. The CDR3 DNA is TGTGCTAGTGGTGCCCCTCGGGGGGGGAACACCGGGGAGCTGTTTTTT. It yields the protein CASGAPRGGNTGELFF.

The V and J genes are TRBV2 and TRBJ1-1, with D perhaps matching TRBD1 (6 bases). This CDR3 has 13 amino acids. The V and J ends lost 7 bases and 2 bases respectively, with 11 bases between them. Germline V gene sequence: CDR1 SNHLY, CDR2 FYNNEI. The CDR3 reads CASTGQFNTEAFF. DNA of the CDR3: TGTGCCAGCACCGGACAGTTCAACACTGAAGCTTTCTTT.

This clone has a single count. CDR3 residues: CASSSHFRQGPGYTQYF. The DNA for the CDR3 is TGTGCCAGCAGTTCCCATTTTAGGCAGGGGCCCGGGTATACGCAGTATTTT. V and J are TRBV27 and TRBJ2-3; perhaps TRBD1 as D (6 bases). This CDR3 spans 17 amino acids. Germline CDR1 is MNHEY and CDR2 is SMNVEV (reference sequence). Trimming took 4 bases from V and 7 from J, leaving 24 bases between them.

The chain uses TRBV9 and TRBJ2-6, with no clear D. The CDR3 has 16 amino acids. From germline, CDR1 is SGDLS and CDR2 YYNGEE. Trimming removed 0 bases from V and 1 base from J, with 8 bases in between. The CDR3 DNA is TGTGCCAGCAGCGTAGAAGGAGTATCTGGGGCCAACGTCCTGACTTTC. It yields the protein CASSVEGVSGANVLTF.

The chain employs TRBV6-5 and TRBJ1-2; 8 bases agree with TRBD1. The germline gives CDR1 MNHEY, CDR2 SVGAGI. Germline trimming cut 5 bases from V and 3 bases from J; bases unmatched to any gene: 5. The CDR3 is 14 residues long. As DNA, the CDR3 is TGTGCCAGCAGTGGACCGGGACAGGACTATGGCTACACCTTC. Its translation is CASSGPGQDYGYTF.

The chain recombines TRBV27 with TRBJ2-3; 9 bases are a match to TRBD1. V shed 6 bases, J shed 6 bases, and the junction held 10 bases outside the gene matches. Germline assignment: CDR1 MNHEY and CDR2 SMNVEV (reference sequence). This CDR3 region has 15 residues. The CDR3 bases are TGTGCCAGCAGCTCCGGGACAGGGTGGGTTGATACGCAGTATTTT. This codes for CASSSGTGWVDTQYF.

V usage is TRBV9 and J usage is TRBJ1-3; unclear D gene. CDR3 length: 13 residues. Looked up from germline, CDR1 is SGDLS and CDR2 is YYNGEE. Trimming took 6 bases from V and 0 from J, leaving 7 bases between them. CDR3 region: CASNLGSGNTIYF. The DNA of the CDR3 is TGTGCCAGCAACCTCGGCTCTGGAAACACCATATATTTT.

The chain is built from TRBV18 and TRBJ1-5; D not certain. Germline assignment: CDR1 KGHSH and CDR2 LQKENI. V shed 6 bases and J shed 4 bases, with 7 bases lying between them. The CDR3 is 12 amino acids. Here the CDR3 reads CASSPANQPQHF. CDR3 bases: TGTGCCAGCTCCCCCGCTAATCAGCCCCAGCATTTT. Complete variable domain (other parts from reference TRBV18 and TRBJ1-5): NAGVMQNPRHLVRRRGQEARLRCSPMKGHSHVYWYRQLPEEGLKFMVYLQKENIIDESGMPKERFSAEFPKEGPSILRIQQVVRGDSAAYFCASSPANQPQHFGDGTRLSIL.

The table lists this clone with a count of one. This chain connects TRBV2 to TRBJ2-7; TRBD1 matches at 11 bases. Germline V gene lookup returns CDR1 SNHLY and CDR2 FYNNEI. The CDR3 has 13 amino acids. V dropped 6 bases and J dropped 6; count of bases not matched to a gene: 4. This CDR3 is CASRRTGGSEQYF. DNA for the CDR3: TGTGCCAGCAGACGGACAGGGGGCAGCGAGCAGTACTTC. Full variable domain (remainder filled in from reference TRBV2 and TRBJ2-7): EPEVTQTPSHQVTQMGQEVILRCVPISNHLYFYWYRQILGQKVEFLVSFYNNEISEKSEIFDDQFSVERPDGSNFTLKIRSTKLEDSAMYFCASRRTGGSEQYFGPGTRLTVT.

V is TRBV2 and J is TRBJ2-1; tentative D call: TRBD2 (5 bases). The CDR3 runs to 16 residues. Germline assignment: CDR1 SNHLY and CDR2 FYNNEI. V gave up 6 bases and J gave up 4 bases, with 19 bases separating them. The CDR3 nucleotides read TGTGCCAGCAGGCTCTACTCTGCGGAGCGGTACAATGAGCAGTTCTTC. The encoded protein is CASRLYSAERYNEQFF. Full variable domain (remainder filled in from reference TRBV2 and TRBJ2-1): EPEVTQTPSHQVTQMGQEVILRCVPISNHLYFYWYRQILGQKVEFLVSFYNNEISEKSEIFDDQFSVERPDGSNFTLKIRSTKLEDSAMYFCASRLYSAERYNEQFFGPGTRLTVL.

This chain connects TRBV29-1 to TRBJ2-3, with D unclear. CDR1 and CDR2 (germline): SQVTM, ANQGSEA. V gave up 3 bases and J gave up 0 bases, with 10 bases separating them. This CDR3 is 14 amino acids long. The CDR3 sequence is CSVDVGSSTDTQYF. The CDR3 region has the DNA TGCAGCGTTGACGTCGGGTCTAGCACAGATACGCAGTATTTT.

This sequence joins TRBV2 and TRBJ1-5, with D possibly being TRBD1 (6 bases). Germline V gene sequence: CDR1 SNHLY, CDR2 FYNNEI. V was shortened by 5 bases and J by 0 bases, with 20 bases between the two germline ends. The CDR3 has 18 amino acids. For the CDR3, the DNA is TGTGCCAGCAGTCCCCAGGGGTGGGATAAACCTAGCAATCAGCCCCAGCATTTT. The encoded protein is CASSPQGWDKPSNQPQHF.

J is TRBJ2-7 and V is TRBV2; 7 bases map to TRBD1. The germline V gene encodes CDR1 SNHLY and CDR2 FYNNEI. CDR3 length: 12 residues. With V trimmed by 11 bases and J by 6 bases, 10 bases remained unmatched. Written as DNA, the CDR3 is TGTGCCTGTTGGACAGGATTCGGCGAGCAGTACTTC. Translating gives CACWTGFGEQYF.

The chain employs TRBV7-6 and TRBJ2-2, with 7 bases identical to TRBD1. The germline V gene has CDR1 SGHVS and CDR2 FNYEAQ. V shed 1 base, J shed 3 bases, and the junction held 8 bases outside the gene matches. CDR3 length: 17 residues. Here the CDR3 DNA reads TGTGCCAGCAGCTTAGTCGTCCAGGGGGTAGACACCGGGGAGCTGTTTTTT. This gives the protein CASSLVVQGVDTGELFF.

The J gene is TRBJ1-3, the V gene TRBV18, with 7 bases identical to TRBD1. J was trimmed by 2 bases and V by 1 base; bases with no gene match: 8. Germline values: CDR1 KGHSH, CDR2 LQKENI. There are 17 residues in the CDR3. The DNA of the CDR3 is TGTGCCAGCTCACCACTCAACAGGGGTGACGCTGGAAACACCATATATTTT. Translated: CASSPLNRGDAGNTIYF.